These 15 T cell receptor beta chains were all obtained from the same sample, sequenced in a study of cytomegalovirus exposure and HLA in healthy donors. Vbeta (60) and Jbeta (13) primers were used in the PCR. This table comes from immunoSEQ multiplex PCR, and its TCRdb copy is limited to in-frame clones, with some not included. The table has 150,000 to 200,000 clones, 87% seen once; the top ten hold 0.8% to 1%. Sample: PBMCs. The receptors originated from a woman in her 30s in good health and CMV-seronegative.

The J gene is TRBJ1-3, the V gene TRBV7-2; D is ambiguous. CDR1 is SGHTA and CDR2 is FQGNSA in the germline V gene. The CDR3 extends over 17 amino acids. Trimming removed 1 base from V and 0 bases from J, with 13 bases in between. This CDR3 is CASSLGLTELSGNTIYF. The CDR3 region has the DNA TGTGCCAGCAGCTTAGGTCTAACTGAACTCTCTGGAAACACCATATATTTT.

V and J are TRBV25-1 and TRBJ1-5; a possible D gene is TRBD1 (6 bases). The CDR3 consists of 15 residues. Per germline, CDR1 MGHDK and CDR2 SYGVNS. The V end lost 4 bases, the J end lost 5 bases, and 15 bases lay between the germline ends. Here the CDR3 DNA reads TGTGCCAGCAGTGCTCTAGGGGGAGGGGATCAGCCCCAGCATTTT. Translated: CASSALGGGDQPQHF.

DNA for the CDR3: TGTGCCAGCAGCTCCCCAGTGACAGCACCTGACTATGGCTACACCTTC. Translation: CASSSPVTAPDYGYTF. The genes are TRBV7-9 and TRBJ1-2; tentative D call: TRBD1 (5 bases). This CDR3 contains 16 residues. V lost 4 bases to trimming and J lost 3 bases, with 18 bases between them. Germline lookup yields CDR1 SEHNR and CDR2 FQNEAQ (reference sequence).

The chain recombines TRBV19 with TRBJ2-7; D is unresolved. This CDR3 has 14 residues. V was trimmed by 3 bases and J by 0 bases, leaving 9 bases between them. Germline V lookup: CDR1 LNHDA, CDR2 SQIVND (reference sequence). The CDR3 DNA sequence: TGTGCCAGTAGTATTGTCGCAGGCTCCTACGAGCAGTACTTC. Translating it yields CASSIVAGSYEQYF.

The chain couples TRBV7-9 to TRBJ1-2; tentative D call: TRBD1 (6 bases). Germline assignment: CDR1 SEHNR and CDR2 FQNEAQ (reference sequence). V shed 3 bases and J shed 4 bases, with 6 bases lying between them. This CDR3 contains 12 residues. CDR3 DNA sequence: TGTGCCAGCAGCTTGGACAGCTATGGCTACACCTTC. Its protein is CASSLDSYGYTF.

The gene calls are TRBV13 and TRBJ2-1; TRBD2 matches 10 bases. Germline V CDR1 and CDR2: PRHDT, FYEKMQ (reference sequence). The CDR3 has 16 residues. The J segment lost 2 bases and the V segment lost 5 bases, leaving 6 bases of the junction unmatched. Written as DNA, the CDR3 is TGTGCCAGCAGCCTCGAAAGCGGGAGGGCCTACAATGAGCAGTTCTTC. Protein product: CASSLESGRAYNEQFF.

The V call is TRBV28, the J call TRBJ2-7; 9 nucleotides align to TRBD1. J was trimmed by 0 bases and V by 4 bases; bases with no gene match: 16. This CDR3 has 19 amino acids. CDR1 is MDHEN, CDR2 SYDVKM, per germline. CDR3 in amino acids: CASSSPRDRVSQVSYEQYF. The DNA for the CDR3 is TGTGCCAGCAGTTCCCCCCGGGACAGGGTAAGCCAGGTCTCCTACGAGCAGTACTTC.

The chain has TRBV9 and TRBJ2-1, with a possible D match to TRBD1 (5 bases). Germline V gene data show CDR1 as SGDLS and CDR2 as YYNGEE. Between the trimmed V and J ends, which lost 0 bases and 10 bases, there was a span of 11 bases. CDR3 size: 13 residues. In DNA form, the CDR3 reads TGTGCCAGCAGCGTAGTTGGGGCACGGGAGCAGTTCTTC. Residues: CASSVVGAREQFF. Supplemented by reference TRBV9 and TRBJ2-1, the full variable domain reads DSGVTQTPKHLITATGQRVTLRCSPRSGDLSVYWYQQSLDQGLQFLIQYYNGEERAKGNILERFSAQQFPDLHSELNLSSLELGDSALYFCASSVVGAREQFFGPGTRLTVL.

The V call is TRBV27, the J call TRBJ2-7; possibly TRBD1 for D (5 bases). V was pared by 3 bases and J by 6 bases, with 12 bases between. Germline CDR1 reads MNHEY; CDR2 reads SMNVEV (reference sequence). The CDR3 extends over 13 amino acids. CDR3 bases: TGTGCCAGCAGTTTTCAGGGAAAAGGCGAGCAGTACTTC. This codes for CASSFQGKGEQYF.

The chain uses TRBV7-2 and TRBJ2-3, with D perhaps matching TRBD2 (7 bases). V was cut by 4 bases and J by 1 base, with 12 bases left in between. CDR3 length: 15 residues. The V gene's germline CDR1 is SGHTA and CDR2 FQGNSA. The CDR3 coding sequence is TGTGCCAGCAGCTCCCGGGGGGCGGGCACAGATACGCAGTATTTT. Translated, it gives CASSSRGAGTDTQYF.

The chain uses TRBV10-2 and TRBJ2-1; possible D gene TRBD2, 5 bases. Germline CDR1 WSHSY, CDR2 SAAADI. The CDR3 runs 16 residues. Trimming shortened V by 0 bases and J by 0 bases, and 9 bases separated the two germline ends. The CDR3 nucleotides read TGCGCCAGCAGTGAGTCGGACTGGAGCTCCTACAATGAGCAGTTCTTC. It encodes CASSESDWSSYNEQFF.

This clone was observed a single time. This chain connects TRBV18 to TRBJ1-5; possible D gene TRBD1, 5 bases. Germline V CDR1 and CDR2: KGHSH, LQKENI. The ends were cut back, 5 bases at V and 2 bases at J, with 16 bases in the middle. The CDR3 totals 16 residues. The CDR3 sequence is CASSGWGGLGNQPQHF. The CDR3 DNA is TGTGCCAGCTCAGGTTGGGGGGGTTTGGGCAATCAGCCCCAGCATTTT.

The chain uses TRBV9 and TRBJ1-6; D not certain. The V end lost 7 bases, the J end lost 4 bases, and 21 bases lay between the germline ends. Per germline, CDR1 SGDLS and CDR2 YYNGEE. This CDR3 region has 17 residues. CDR3 in amino acids: CASPLGKWRRYNSPLHF. In DNA, the CDR3 is TGTGCCAGCCCCCTAGGTAAGTGGAGAAGATATAATTCACCCCTCCACTTT.

The rearrangement joins TRBV29-1 to TRBJ2-2; TRBD2 agrees at 16 bases. Germline values: CDR1 SQVTM, CDR2 ANQGSEA. The V segment lost 7 bases and the J segment 4 bases; nucleotides outside the gene matches: 9. CDR3 length: 17 amino acids. This chain's CDR3 is CSAQGLAGGPVTGELFF. The CDR3 DNA follows: TGCAGCGCCCAGGGACTAGCGGGAGGGCCGGTCACCGGGGAGCTGTTTTTT.

This clone was detected only a few times. The chain combines TRBV6-5 with TRBJ2-1; 7 bases match TRBD2. The CDR3 is made up of 14 amino acids. Germline-derived CDR1 and CDR2 are MNHEY and SVGAGI. Trimming took 6 bases from V and 0 from J; bases not matched to a gene: 2. The CDR3 loop reads CASRSGGSYNEQFF. In DNA form, the CDR3 reads TGTGCCAGCAGATCGGGAGGCTCCTACAATGAGCAGTTCTTC.